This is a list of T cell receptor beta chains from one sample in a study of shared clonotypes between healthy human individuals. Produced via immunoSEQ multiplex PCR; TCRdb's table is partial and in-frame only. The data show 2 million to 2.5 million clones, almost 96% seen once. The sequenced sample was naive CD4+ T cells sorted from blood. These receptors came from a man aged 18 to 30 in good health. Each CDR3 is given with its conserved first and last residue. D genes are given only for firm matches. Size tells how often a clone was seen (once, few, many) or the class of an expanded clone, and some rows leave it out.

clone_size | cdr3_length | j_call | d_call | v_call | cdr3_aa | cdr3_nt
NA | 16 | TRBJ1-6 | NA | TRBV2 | CASSEAGTMRNSPLHF | TGTGCCAGCAGTGAAGCGGGTACCATGCGTAATTCACCCCTCCACTTT
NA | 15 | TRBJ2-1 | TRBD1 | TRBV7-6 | CASSSAGTEGNEQFF | TGTGCCAGCAGCTCTGCCGGGACAGAGGGCAATGAGCAGTTCTTC
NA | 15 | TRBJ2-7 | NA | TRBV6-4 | CASSQEGGETYEQYF | TGTGCCAGCAGCCAAGAGGGGGGGGAAACCTACGAGCAGTACTTC
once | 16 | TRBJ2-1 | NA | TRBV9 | CASSWSGEFIYNEQFF | TGTGCCAGCAGCTGGTCAGGGGAGTTTATCTACAATGAGCAGTTCTTC
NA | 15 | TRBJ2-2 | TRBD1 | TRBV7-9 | CAVSGTGGFGGELFF | TGTGCCGTCTCCGGGACAGGGGGATTCGGCGGGGAGCTGTTTTTT
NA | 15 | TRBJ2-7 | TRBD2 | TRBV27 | CASSLDPGRGYEQYF | TGTGCCAGCAGTTTAGATCCGGGGAGGGGCTACGAGCAGTACTTC
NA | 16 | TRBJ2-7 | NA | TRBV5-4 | CASSLAPIRGANEQYF | TGTGCCAGCAGCTTGGCCCCTATCCGGGGGGCCAACGAGCAGTACTTC
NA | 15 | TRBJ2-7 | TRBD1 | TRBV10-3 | CAISEGGQGAYEQYF | TGTGCCATCAGTGAGGGGGGACAGGGGGCCTACGAGCAGTACTTC
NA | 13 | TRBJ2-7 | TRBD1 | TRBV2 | CASSVQGVHEQYF | TGTGCCAGCAGTGTACAGGGGGTCCACGAGCAGTACTTC
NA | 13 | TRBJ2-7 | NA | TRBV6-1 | CASTGRSSYEQYF | TGTGCCAGCACGGGCAGGAGCTCCTACGAGCAGTACTTC
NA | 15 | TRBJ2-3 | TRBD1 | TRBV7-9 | CASSLGQGRTDTQYF | TGTGCCAGCAGCCTAGGACAGGGTCGCACAGATACGCAGTATTTT
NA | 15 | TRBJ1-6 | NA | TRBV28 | CASIVSGTSTSPLHF | TGTGCCAGCATAGTCTCCGGGACATCGACATCACCCCTCCACTTT
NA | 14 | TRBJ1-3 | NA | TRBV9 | CASSVDTGRDTIYF | TGTGCCAGCAGCGTAGACACAGGTAGAGACACCATATATTTT